This T cell receptor beta chain was found in a study of blood T cell repertoires in COVID-19. Looking at the study overall: Samples of COVID-19 (acute and convalescent) were obtained from the United States, Italy and Spain.

Assay: immunoSEQ multiplex PCR; the TCRdb copy retains only in-frame clones and omits some. The sample holds more than 100,000 clones, 87% seen once. This sequence originates from a man aged 50 to 59 with active COVID-19. Sequenced sample: peripheral blood.

The CDR3 protein is CASSLGGAGTQYF. CDR3 bases: TGTGCCAGCAGCCTCGGGGGGGCTGGGACCCAGTACTTC. This rearrangement joins TRBV7-2 to TRBJ2-5; 8 bases align to TRBD2. Germline V lookup: CDR1 SGHTA, CDR2 FQGNSA. The CDR3 spans 13 residues. J lost 7 bases, V lost 5 bases, and 6 bases had no gene match.